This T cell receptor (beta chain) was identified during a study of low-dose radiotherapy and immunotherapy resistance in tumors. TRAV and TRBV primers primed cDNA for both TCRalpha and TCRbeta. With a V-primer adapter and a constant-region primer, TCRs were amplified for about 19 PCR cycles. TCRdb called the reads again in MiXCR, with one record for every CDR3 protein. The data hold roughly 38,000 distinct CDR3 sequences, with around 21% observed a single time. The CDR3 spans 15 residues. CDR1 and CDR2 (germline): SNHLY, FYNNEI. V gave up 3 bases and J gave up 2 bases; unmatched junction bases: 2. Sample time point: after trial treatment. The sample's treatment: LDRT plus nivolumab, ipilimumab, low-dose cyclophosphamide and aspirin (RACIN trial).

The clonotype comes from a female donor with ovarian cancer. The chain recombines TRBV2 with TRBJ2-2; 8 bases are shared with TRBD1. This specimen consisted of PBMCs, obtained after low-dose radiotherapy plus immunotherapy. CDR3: CASSDGQGNTGELFF. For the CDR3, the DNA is TGTGCCAGCAGTGACGGACAGGGAAACACCGGGGAGCTGTTTTTT.